Below are 5 T cell receptor beta chains sequenced from a single sample in a study of memory CD4+ T cells and cytomegalovirus serostatus. The sort gate was single viable CD3+CD4+CD8-CD45RO+ cells for memory CD4+ T cells. Profiled with immunoSEQ multiplex PCR; TCRdb holds only in-frame clones, not every one. The table has 75,000 to 90,000 clones, approximately 80% seen once; the top ten hold 0.78%. Material: memory CD4+ T cells from blood. The receptors were gathered from an adult in good health and CMV-seronegative.

This clone was detected only once. The V call is TRBV30, the J call TRBJ1-2; D is perhaps TRBD1 (5 bases). Germline V gives CDR1 GTSNPN, CDR2 SVGIG (reference sequence). The CDR3 sequence is 12 residues long. The V end lost 5 bases, the J end lost 4 bases, and 11 bases lay between the germline ends. The CDR3 sequence is CAWGDPFYGYTF. In DNA form, the CDR3 reads TGTGCCTGGGGGGACCCGTTCTATGGCTACACCTTC.

The CDR3 DNA is TGTGCCAGCAGCTTAGCATGGGCGGGGGCCAATGAGCAGTTCTTC. Its translation: CASSLAWAGANEQFF. V gene TRBV7-2 combines with J gene TRBJ2-1, with D perhaps TRBD2 (7 bases). CDR3 length: 15 residues. Germline V gene sequence: CDR1 SGHTA, CDR2 FQGNSA. Trimming removed 0 bases from V and 6 bases from J, with 12 bases in between. The entire variable domain, with the rest obtained from reference TRBV7-2 and TRBJ2-1, is as follows: GAGVSQSPSNKVTEKGKDVELRCDPISGHTALYWYRQSLGQGLEFLIYFQGNSAPDKSGLPSDRFSAERTGGSVSTLTIQRTQQEDSAVYLCASSLAWAGANEQFFGPGTRLTVL.

The genes are TRBV5-5 and TRBJ1-5; 8 nucleotides line up with TRBD1. After removal of 0 bases from V and 1 base from J, the junction contained 3 bases not matched to a gene. Germline lookup yields CDR1 SGHKS and CDR2 YYEKEE (reference sequence). The CDR3 sequence is 16 residues long. The CDR3 DNA reads TGTGCCAGCAGCTTGGGGGGACAGGTGAGCAATCAGCCCCAGCATTTT. Translation: CASSLGGQVSNQPQHF.

The rearrangement links TRBV11-2 to TRBJ2-7; a weak D match, TRBD2 (7 bases). Germline CDR1 and CDR2: SGHAT and FQNNGV. Trimming took off 1 base at V and 5 bases at J, with 15 bases between the two ends. This CDR3 is 15 amino acids long. The CDR3, as DNA: TGTGCCAGCAGCTTAGGCATAGGGGGGGCCGACGAGCAGTACTTC. This gives the protein CASSLGIGGADEQYF.

The rearrangement joins TRBV2 to TRBJ1-1; D remains ambiguous. V lost 6 bases and J lost 6, with 14 bases in between. The CDR3 consists of 13 residues. Looked up from germline, CDR1 is SNHLY and CDR2 is FYNNEI. The CDR3 sequence is CASRTPRSSEAFF. The CDR3 DNA sequence: TGTGCCAGCAGGACCCCGAGAAGTTCTGAAGCTTTCTTT. Variable domain in full (rest from reference TRBV2 and TRBJ1-1): EPEVTQTPSHQVTQMGQEVILRCVPISNHLYFYWYRQILGQKVEFLVSFYNNEISEKSEIFDDQFSVERPDGSNFTLKIRSTKLEDSAMYFCASRTPRSSEAFFGQGTRLTVV.